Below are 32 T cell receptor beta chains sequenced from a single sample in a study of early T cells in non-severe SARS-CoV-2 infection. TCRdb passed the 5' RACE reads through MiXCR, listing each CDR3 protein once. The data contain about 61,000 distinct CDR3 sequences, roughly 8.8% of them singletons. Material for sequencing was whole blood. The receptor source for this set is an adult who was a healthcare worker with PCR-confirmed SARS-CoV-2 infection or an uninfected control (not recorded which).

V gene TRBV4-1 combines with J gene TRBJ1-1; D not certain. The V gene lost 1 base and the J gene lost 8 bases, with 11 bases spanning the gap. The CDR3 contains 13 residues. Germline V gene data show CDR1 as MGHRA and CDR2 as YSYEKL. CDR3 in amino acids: CASSQVGSAEAFF. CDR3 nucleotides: TGCGCCAGCAGCCAAGTCGGCTCAGCGGAAGCTTTCTTT.

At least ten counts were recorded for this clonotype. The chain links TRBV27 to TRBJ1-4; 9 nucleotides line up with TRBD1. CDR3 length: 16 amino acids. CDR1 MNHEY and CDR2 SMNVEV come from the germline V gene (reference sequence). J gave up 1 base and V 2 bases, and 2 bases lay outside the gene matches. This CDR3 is CASSLRTGVTNEKLFF. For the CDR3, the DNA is TGTGCCAGCAGTTTACGGACAGGGGTAACTAATGAAAAACTGTTTTTT.

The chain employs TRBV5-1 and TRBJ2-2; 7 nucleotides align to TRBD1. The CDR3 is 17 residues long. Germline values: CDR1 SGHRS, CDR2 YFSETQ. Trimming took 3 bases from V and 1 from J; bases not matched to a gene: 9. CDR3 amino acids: CASSSRRQGENTGELFF. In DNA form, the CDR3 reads TGCGCCAGCAGCTCAAGGCGACAGGGAGAGAACACCGGGGAGCTGTTTTTT.

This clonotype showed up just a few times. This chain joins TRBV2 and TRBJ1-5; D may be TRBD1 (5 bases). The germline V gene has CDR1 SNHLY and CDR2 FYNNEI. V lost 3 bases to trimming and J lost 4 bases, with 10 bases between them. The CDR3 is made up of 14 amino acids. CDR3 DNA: TGTGCCAGCAGTGACCGGCAGGGTAATCAGCCCCAGCATTTT. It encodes CASSDRQGNQPQHF.

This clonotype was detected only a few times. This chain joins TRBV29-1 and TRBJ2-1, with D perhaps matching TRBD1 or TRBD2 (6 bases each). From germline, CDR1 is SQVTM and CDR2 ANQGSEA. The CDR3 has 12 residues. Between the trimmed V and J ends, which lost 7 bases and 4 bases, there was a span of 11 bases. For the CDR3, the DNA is TGCAGCGGGCAGGGGAGGTACAATGAGCAGTTCTTC. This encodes CSGQGRYNEQFF.

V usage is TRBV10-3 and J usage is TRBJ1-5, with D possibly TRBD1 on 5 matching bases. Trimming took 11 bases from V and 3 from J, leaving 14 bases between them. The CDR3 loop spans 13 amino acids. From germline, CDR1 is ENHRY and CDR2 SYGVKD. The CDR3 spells CAVQTDINQPQHF. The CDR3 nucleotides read TGTGCCGTACAGACGGACATCAATCAGCCCCAGCATTTT.

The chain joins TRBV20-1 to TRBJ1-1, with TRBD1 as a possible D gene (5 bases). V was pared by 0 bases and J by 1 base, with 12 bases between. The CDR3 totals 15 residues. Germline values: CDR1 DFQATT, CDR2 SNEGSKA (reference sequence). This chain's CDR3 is CSARDGGKANTEAFF. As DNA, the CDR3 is TGCAGTGCTAGAGATGGGGGGAAGGCGAACACTGAAGCTTTCTTT.

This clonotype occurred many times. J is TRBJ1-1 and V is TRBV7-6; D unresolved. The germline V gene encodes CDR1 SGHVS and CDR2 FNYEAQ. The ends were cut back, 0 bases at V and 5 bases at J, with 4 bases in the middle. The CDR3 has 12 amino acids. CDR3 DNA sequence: TGTGCCAGCAGCTTAGCAGGGACTGAAGCTTTCTTT. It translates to CASSLAGTEAFF.

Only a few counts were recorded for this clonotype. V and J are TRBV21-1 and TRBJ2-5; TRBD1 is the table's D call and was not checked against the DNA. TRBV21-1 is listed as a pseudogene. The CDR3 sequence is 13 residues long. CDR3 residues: CASIQGVEETQYF. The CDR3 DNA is TGTGCCAGCATTCAGGGGGTAGAAGAGACCCAGTACTTC.

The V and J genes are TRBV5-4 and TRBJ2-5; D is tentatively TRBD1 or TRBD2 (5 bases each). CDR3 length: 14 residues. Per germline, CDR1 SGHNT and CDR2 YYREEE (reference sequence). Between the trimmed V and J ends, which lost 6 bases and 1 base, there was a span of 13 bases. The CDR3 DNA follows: TGTGCCAGCACACGGGACCGGGGCCAAGAGACCCAGTACTTC. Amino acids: CASTRDRGQETQYF.

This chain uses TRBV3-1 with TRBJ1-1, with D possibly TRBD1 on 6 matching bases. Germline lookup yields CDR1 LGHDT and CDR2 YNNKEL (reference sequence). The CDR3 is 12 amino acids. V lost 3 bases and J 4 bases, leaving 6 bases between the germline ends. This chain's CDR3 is CASSHRGTEAFF. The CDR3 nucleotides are TGTGCCAGCAGCCACAGGGGCACTGAAGCTTTCTTT.

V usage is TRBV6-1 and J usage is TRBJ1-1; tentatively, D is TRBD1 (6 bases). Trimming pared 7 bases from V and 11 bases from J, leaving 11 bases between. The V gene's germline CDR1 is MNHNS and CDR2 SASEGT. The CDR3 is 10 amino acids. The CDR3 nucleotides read TGTGCCAGCAAAGACAGGCTCGCTTTCTTT. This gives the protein CASKDRLAFF.

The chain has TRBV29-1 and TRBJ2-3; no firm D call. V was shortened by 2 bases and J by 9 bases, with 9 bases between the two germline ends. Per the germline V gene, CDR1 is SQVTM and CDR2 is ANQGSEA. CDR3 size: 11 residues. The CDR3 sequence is CSVESFETQYF. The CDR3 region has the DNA TGCAGCGTTGAAAGCTTTGAGACGCAGTATTTT.

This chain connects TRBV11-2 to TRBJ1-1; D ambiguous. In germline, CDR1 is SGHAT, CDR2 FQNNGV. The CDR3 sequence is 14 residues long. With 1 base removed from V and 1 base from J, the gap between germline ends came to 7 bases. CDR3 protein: CASSLVSTNTEAFF. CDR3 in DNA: TGTGCCAGCAGCTTAGTTTCCACGAACACTGAAGCTTTCTTT.

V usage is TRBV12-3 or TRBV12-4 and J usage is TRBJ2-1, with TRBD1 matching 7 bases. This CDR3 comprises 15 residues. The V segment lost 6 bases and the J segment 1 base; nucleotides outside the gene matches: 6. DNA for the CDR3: TGTGCCAGCAGCCGACAGGGCGAATCCTACAATGAGCAGTTCTTC. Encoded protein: CASSRQGESYNEQFF.

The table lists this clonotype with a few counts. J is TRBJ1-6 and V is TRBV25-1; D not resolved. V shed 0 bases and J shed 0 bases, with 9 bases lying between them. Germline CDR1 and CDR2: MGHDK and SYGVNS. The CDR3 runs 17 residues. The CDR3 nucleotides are TGTGCCAGCAGTGAATATAACCGGGGCTCCTATAATTCACCCCTCCACTTT. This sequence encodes CASSEYNRGSYNSPLHF.

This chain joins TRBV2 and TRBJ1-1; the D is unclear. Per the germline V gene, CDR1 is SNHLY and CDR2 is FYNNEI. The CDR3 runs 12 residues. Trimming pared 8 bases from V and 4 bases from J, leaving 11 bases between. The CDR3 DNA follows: TGTGCCAGCCATGTTCTGCCCACTGAAGCTTTCTTT. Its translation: CASHVLPTEAFF.

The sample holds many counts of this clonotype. CDR3 sequence: CAWSVRRADGYTF. CDR3 coding DNA: TGTGCCTGGAGTGTACGCAGGGCGGATGGCTACACCTTC. This chain joins TRBV30 and TRBJ1-2; D possibly corresponds to TRBD1 (5 bases). Germline CDR1 reads GTSNPN; CDR2 reads SVGIG (reference sequence). CDR3 size: 13 residues. V lost 0 bases to trimming and J lost 6 bases, with 11 bases between them.

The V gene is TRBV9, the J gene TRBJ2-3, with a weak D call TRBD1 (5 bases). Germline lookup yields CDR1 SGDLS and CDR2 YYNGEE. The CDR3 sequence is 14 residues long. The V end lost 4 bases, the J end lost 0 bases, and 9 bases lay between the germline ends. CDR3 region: CASSLRQSTDTQYF. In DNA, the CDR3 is TGTGCCAGCAGCCTTCGACAGAGCACAGATACGCAGTATTTT.

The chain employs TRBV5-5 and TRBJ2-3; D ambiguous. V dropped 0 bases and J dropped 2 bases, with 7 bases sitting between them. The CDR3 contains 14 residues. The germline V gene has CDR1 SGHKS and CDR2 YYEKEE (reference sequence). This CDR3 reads CASSLAPTTDTQYF. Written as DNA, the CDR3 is TGTGCCAGCAGCTTGGCCCCAACCACAGATACGCAGTATTTT.

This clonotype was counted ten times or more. This chain's CDR3 is CASSLRLAGSPLHF. In DNA form, the CDR3 reads TGTGCCAGCAGCCTCCGGCTCGCGGGTTCACCCCTCCACTTT. V is TRBV13 and J is TRBJ1-6; D unresolved. CDR3 length: 14 amino acids. The V and J ends lost 5 bases and 9 bases respectively, with 14 bases between them. Germline V lookup: CDR1 PRHDT, CDR2 FYEKMQ (reference sequence).

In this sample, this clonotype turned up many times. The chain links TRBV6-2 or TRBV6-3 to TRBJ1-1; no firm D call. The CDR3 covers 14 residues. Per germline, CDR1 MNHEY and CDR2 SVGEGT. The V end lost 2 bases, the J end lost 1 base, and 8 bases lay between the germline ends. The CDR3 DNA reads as TGTGCCAGCAGTTACGCGGCAGAGAACACTGAAGCTTTCTTT. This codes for CASSYAAENTEAFF.

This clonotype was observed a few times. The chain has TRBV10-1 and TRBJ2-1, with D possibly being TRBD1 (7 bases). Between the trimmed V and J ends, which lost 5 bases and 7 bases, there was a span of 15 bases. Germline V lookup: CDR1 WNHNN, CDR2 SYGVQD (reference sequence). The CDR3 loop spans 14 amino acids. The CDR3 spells CASSRGTARNEQFF. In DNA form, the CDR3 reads TGCGCCAGCAGTCGGGGGACAGCCCGGAATGAGCAGTTCTTC.

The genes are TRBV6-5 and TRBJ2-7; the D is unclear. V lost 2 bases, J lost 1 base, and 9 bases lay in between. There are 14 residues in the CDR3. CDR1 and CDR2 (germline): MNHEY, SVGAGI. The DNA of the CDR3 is TGTGCCAGCAGTTACAATACAGCATCCTACGAGCAGTACGTC. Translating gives CASSYNTASYEQYV.

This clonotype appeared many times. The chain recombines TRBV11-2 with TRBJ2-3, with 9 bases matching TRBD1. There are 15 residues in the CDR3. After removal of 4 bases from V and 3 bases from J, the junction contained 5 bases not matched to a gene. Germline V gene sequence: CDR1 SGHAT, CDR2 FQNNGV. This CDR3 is CASSYTGQGTDTQYF. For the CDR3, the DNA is TGTGCCAGCAGCTACACGGGACAGGGAACAGATACGCAGTATTTT.

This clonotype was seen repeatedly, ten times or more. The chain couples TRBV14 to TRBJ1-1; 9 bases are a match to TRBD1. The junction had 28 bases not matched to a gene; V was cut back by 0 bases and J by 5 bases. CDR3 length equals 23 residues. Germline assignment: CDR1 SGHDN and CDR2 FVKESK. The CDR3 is CASSQERLYNFVRDREVRTEAFF. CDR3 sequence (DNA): TGTGCCAGCAGCCAAGAGCGCCTTTATAATTTCGTCCGGGACAGGGAAGTAAGAACTGAAGCTTTCTTT.

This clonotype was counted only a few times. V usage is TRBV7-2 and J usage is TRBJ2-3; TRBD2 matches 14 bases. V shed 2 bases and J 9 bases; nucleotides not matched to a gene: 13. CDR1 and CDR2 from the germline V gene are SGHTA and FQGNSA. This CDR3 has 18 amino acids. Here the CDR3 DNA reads TGTGCCAGCAGCTTACAGGGAGGGACTAGCGGGGGAACTTACACGCAGTATTTT. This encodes CASSLQGGTSGGTYTQYF. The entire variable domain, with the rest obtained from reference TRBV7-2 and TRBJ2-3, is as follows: GAGVSQSPSNKVTEKGKDVELRCDPISGHTALYWYRQSLGQGLEFLIYFQGNSAPDKSGLPSDRFSAERTGGSVSTLTIQRTQQEDSAVYLCASSLQGGTSGGTYTQYFGPGTRLTVL.

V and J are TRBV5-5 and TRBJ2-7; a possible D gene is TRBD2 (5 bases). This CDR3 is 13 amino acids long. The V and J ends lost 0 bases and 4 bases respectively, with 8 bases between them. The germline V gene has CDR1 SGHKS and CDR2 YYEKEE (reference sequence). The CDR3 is CASSLGTGYEQYV. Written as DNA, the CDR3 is TGTGCCAGCAGCTTGGGAACGGGGTACGAGCAGTACGTC.

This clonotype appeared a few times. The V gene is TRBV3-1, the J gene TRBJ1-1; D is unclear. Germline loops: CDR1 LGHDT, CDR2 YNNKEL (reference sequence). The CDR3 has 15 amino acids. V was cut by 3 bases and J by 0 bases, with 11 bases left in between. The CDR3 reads CASSHSDGLNTEAFF. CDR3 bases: TGTGCCAGCAGCCATTCGGACGGGTTGAACACTGAAGCTTTCTTT.

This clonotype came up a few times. In DNA form, the CDR3 reads TGTGCCAGCAGCCAGACCGTAGCAAATGAAAAACTGTTTTTT. As protein: CASSQTVANEKLFF. The chain combines TRBV3-1 with TRBJ1-4; D unclear. The germline CDR1 and CDR2 sequences are LGHDT and YNNKEL (reference sequence). Trimming shortened V by 3 bases and J by 5 bases, and 10 bases separated the two germline ends. CDR3 length: 14 amino acids.

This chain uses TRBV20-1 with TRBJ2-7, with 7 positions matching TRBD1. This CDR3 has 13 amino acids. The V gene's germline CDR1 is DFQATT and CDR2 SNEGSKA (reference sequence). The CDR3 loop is CSAILEGAREQYV. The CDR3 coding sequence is TGCAGCGCGATCCTCGAGGGGGCACGGGAGCAGTACGTC.

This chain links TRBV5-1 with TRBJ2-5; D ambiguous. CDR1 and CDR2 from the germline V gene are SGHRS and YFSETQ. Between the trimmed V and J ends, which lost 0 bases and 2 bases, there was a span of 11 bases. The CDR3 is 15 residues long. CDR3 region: CASSLERPWQETQYF. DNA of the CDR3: TGCGCCAGCAGCTTGGAGCGCCCCTGGCAAGAGACCCAGTACTTC.